This is a list of T cell receptor beta chains from one sample in a study of shared clonotypes between healthy human individuals. TCRdb keeps only in-frame clones here, not all; method: immunoSEQ multiplex PCR. The sample lists about 1.5 million clones, 95% to 99% occurring once. The sequencing input was naive CD4+ T cells sorted from blood. Receptor source: a man aged 25 to 40 in good health. CDR3s include the opening cysteine and the closing phenylalanine or tryptophan. A D gene is named only where the DNA matches it firmly. Clone size is not always given. Where it is, it says once, few, many or a class for expanded clones.

DNA	CDR3	J	V	size	D
TGTGCCAGCAGCCTATTGATTAATCAGCCCCAGCATTTT	CASSLLINQPQHF	TRBJ1-5	TRBV7-2	-	-
TGTGCCAGCAGCAAAGAACACCGGACGGTAAACTATGGCTACACCTTC	CASSKEHRTVNYGYTF	TRBJ1-2	TRBV13	-	-
TGTGCCAGCAGCCAAGTGGCGGGAAACACCATATATTTT	CASSQVAGNTIYF	TRBJ1-3	TRBV4-2	-	-
TGTGCCAGCAGTTACTCGGCAGGCACGACAGATACGCAGTATTTT	CASSYSAGTTDTQYF	TRBJ2-3	TRBV6-5	once	-
TGTGCCACCCTCCTGGATGAAAAACTGTTTTTT	CATLLDEKLFF	TRBJ1-4	TRBV15	-	-
TGTGCCAGCAGCTTGGGTAGCGGGAGGTCCTACGAGCAGTACTTC	CASSLGSGRSYEQYF	TRBJ2-7	TRBV5-4	-	TRBD2
TGCGCCAGCAGCCCCCCTGGGGGAGCGGGTCCGGAGCCCCAGTACTTC	CASSPPGGAGPEPQYF	TRBJ2-5	TRBV5-1	-	-
TGTGCCAGCAGCTCCCTAGGCTCGGACGAGCAGTACTTC	CASSSLGSDEQYF	TRBJ2-7	TRBV7-9	-	-
TGCAGCGCCGGTAGCGGGAATTACGAGCAGTACTTC	CSAGSGNYEQYF	TRBJ2-7	TRBV29-1	-	TRBD2
TGTGCCAGCTCACCCGTTTTGACCGACCCCGGGGAGCTGTTTTTT	CASSPVLTDPGELFF	TRBJ2-2	TRBV18	-	-
TGTGCCAGCAGCTTCAGGGGAGGGAACACCATATATTTT	CASSFRGGNTIYF	TRBJ1-3	TRBV7-2	-	-
TGTGCCAGCAGCCCGGGGACAGGGGGCGTAGTCGATCAGCCCCAGCATTTT	CASSPGTGGVVDQPQHF	TRBJ1-5	TRBV28	once	TRBD1
TGTGCCAGCAGCGTTCGTCCGGGACTAGCGGCGAACACCGGGGAGCTGTTTTTT	CASSVRPGLAANTGELFF	TRBJ2-2	TRBV9	-	TRBD2
TGCGCCAGCAGCTTTGGACAGGGTACAGATACGCAGTATTTT	CASSFGQGTDTQYF	TRBJ2-3	TRBV5-1	-	TRBD1
TGTGCCACCAGCAGAGATACGGCTAGCGGGACTCTGGGAAACGAGCAGTACTTC	CATSRDTASGTLGNEQYF	TRBJ2-7	TRBV15	-	TRBD2
TGCGCCAGCAGCGCCGACCCGGGAGCCCAGTACGAGCAGTACTTC	CASSADPGAQYEQYF	TRBJ2-7	TRBV5-1	-	-
TGTGCCAGCAGCAGATTGGGGACTAGCGGGTACAATGAGCAGTTCTTC	CASSRLGTSGYNEQFF	TRBJ2-1	TRBV7-2	-	TRBD2
TGTGCCAGCAGCTTAATGGTTGGGTACGAGCAGTACTTC	CASSLMVGYEQYF	TRBJ2-7	TRBV7-3	-	-
TGTGCCAGCAGCCTCCTAGCGGGAGGGAGGGAGCAGTTCTTC	CASSLLAGGREQFF	TRBJ2-1	TRBV7-2	-	TRBD2
TGTGCCAGCAGGTCCCGGGACACTCGTTACAATGAGCAGTTCTTC	CASRSRDTRYNEQFF	TRBJ2-1	TRBV7-2	-	-
TGTGCCAGCAGGGTGCCCGGCTCCTACGAGCAGTACTTC	CASRVPGSYEQYF	TRBJ2-7	TRBV6-5	-	-
TGTGCCAGCAGCTTAGGAGTGGGGGGGATCAGGATCCAGCCCCAGCATTTT	CASSLGVGGIRIQPQHF	TRBJ1-5	TRBV7-8	-	-
TGTGCCAGCAGTAAACTGAATATAGGCTACGAGCAGTACTTC	CASSKLNIGYEQYF	TRBJ2-7	TRBV7-2	-	-
TGTGCCTGGACAGGGGGGCAGACCCAGTACTTC	CAWTGGQTQYF	TRBJ2-5	TRBV30	-	-
TGCAGCGTCGGGAAGGGACTAGCGGGTTCCTACAATGAGCAGTTCTTC	CSVGKGLAGSYNEQFF	TRBJ2-1	TRBV29-1	-	TRBD2
TGTGCCAGCAGATCCCCACCCGGGCAGCCCCAGCATTTT	CASRSPPGQPQHF	TRBJ1-5	TRBV28	-	-
TGTGCCAGCAGCTCACAATCCCCCACTAGCGGGTACATCTTC	CASSSQSPTSGYIF	TRBJ2-1	TRBV7-2	once	TRBD2
TGTGCCAGCAGTTCTGGACGGGCCCCATTAGGCTACACCTTC	CASSSGRAPLGYTF	TRBJ1-2	TRBV28	-	-
TGCAGCGTTTTAACATCCGAGACCCAGTACTTC	CSVLTSETQYF	TRBJ2-5	TRBV29-1	once	-
TGTGCCACCAGCAGAGATCTAGGACTACCAAACTCCTACGAGCAGTACTTC	CATSRDLGLPNSYEQYF	TRBJ2-7	TRBV15	-	-
TGTGCCAGCAGCTTGATACAGGGAGCCGGGCAGTTCTTC	CASSLIQGAGQFF	TRBJ2-1	TRBV11-2	-	-
TGTGCCAGCAGCTACCTCGGGACTAGCCTATCCGGGGAGCTGTTTTTT	CASSYLGTSLSGELFF	TRBJ2-2	TRBV5-5	-	TRBD2
TGTGCCAGCAGCCCCCTTTTCGCGGGAGGACGTTCCGTCGAGACCCAGTACTTC	CASSPLFAGGRSVETQYF	TRBJ2-5	TRBV7-9	-	TRBD2
TGTGCCAGCAGCTCGTTTAGGGGACTAGCGAGAGAAAACAATGAGCAGTTCTTC	CASSSFRGLARENNEQFF	TRBJ2-1	TRBV7-9	-	TRBD2